These 10 T cell receptor beta chains were sequenced from one sample in a study of CD8 T cells in Susac syndrome. With random hexamers, reverse transcription was performed on roughly 0.5 to 1 ug of RNA. TCRdb ran MiXCR on the immunoSEQ multiplex PCR reads and lists one entry per CDR3 protein. In the table there are more than 200,000 distinct CDR3 sequences, 80% to 95% of which are singletons. The sequencing input was CD8+ T cells from PBMCs. These TCRs come from a human donor with multiple sclerosis.

The chain employs TRBV15 and TRBJ2-7; no reliable D call. The CDR3 extends over 15 amino acids. Looked up from germline, CDR1 is LNHNV and CDR2 is YYDKDF (reference sequence). V lost 0 bases and J 4 bases, leaving 13 bases between the germline ends. The CDR3 nucleotides are TGTGCCACCAGCAGAGATTTCGACAATAGTTACGAGCAGTACTTC. Its translation: CATSRDFDNSYEQYF.

The chain couples TRBV5-1 to TRBJ2-7; no firm D call. Trimming removed 1 base from V and 4 bases from J, with 15 bases in between. CDR1 is SGHRS, CDR2 YFSETQ, per germline. The CDR3 covers 15 residues. The CDR3 DNA is TGCGCCAGCAGCTTGTCCTGGGGAATGGGATACGAGCAGTACTTC. This encodes CASSLSWGMGYEQYF.

The chain uses TRBV7-8 and TRBJ2-1, with D unclear. The CDR3 consists of 16 residues. Germline V gives CDR1 SGHVS, CDR2 FQNEAQ. Trimming removed 3 bases at V and 0 bases at J, with 12 bases between. The CDR3 DNA reads TGTGCCAGCAGCTTGTCTGGCGGAAGCTCCTACAATGAGCAGTTCTTC. Its translation: CASSLSGGSSYNEQFF.

The V call is TRBV11-2, the J call TRBJ2-7; D is uncertain. The CDR3 loop spans 15 amino acids. The germline V gene has CDR1 SGHAT and CDR2 FQNNGV. V dropped 4 bases and J dropped 1 base, with 14 bases sitting between them. The CDR3 reads CASSSPLTVSYEQYF. Written as DNA, the CDR3 is TGTGCCAGCAGCTCACCTCTAACGGTATCCTACGAGCAGTACTTC. The full variable domain, rest sourced from reference TRBV11-2 and TRBJ2-7, is EAGVAQSPRYKIIEKRQSVAFWCNPISGHATLYWYQQILGQGPKLLIQFQNNGVVDDSQLPKDRFSAERLKGVDSTLKIQPAKLEDSAVYLCASSSPLTVSYEQYFGPGTRLTVT.

The chain employs TRBV9 and TRBJ2-5; 7 bases agree with TRBD1. V shed 3 bases and J 3 bases; nucleotides not matched to a gene: 5. The germline CDR1 and CDR2 sequences are SGDLS and YYNGEE. CDR3 length: 14 amino acids. This CDR3 reads CASSASGTEETQYF. As DNA, the CDR3 is TGTGCCAGCAGCGCTTCCGGGACAGAAGAGACCCAGTACTTC.

The count of this clonotype is one. The V call is TRBV15, the J call TRBJ2-7, with unresolved D. The CDR3 extends over 12 amino acids. The V gene lost 6 bases and the J gene lost 2 bases, with 8 bases spanning the gap. Germline loops: CDR1 LNHNV, CDR2 YYDKDF (reference sequence). DNA for the CDR3: TGTGCCACCAGAACGGGTACCTACGAGCAGTACTTC. Amino acids: CATRTGTYEQYF. Full variable domain (rest looked up from reference TRBV15 and TRBJ2-7): DAMVIQNPRYQVTQFGKPVTLSCSQTLNHNVMYWYQQKSSQAPKLLFHYYDKDFNNEADTPDNFQSRRPNTSFCFLDIRSPGLGDTAMYLCATRTGTYEQYFGPGTRLTVT.

The chain is built from TRBV29-1 and TRBJ2-7; 8 bases are shared with TRBD1. V lost 7 bases to trimming and J lost 7 bases; unmatched junction nucleotides: 12. The germline V gene has CDR1 SQVTM and CDR2 ANQGSEA. The CDR3 length is 13 residues. The CDR3 bases are TGCAGCGGAATCGTCCGGGACAGGCAGGAGCAGTACTTC. Its translation: CSGIVRDRQEQYF.

The V and J genes are TRBV12-3 or TRBV12-4 and TRBJ1-5, with D perhaps TRBD1 (6 bases). V was shortened by 4 bases and J by 0 bases, with 10 bases between the two germline ends. CDR3 length: 15 residues. Here the CDR3 reads CASSSQQGSNQPQHF. CDR3 bases: TGTGCCAGCAGTTCCCAACAGGGTAGCAATCAGCCCCAGCATTTT.

This clonotype was observed a handful of times. The gene calls are TRBV6-5 and TRBJ2-5, with 10 bases aligning to TRBD2. With 8 bases clipped from V and 2 bases from J, the junction kept 2 bases outside the gene matches. Per germline, CDR1 MNHEY and CDR2 SVGAGI. This CDR3 has 13 residues. In DNA form, the CDR3 reads TGTGCCAGCTCTAGCGGGAGACAAGAGACCCAGTACTTC. The encoded protein is CASSSGRQETQYF.

The chain combines TRBV20-1 with TRBJ2-7; D may be TRBD1 (6 bases). Germline V gene data show CDR1 as DFQATT and CDR2 as SNEGSKA (reference sequence). Trimming shortened V by 4 bases and J by 3 bases, and 10 bases separated the two germline ends. This CDR3 is 12 amino acids long. CDR3 protein: CSATGTNYEQYF. The DNA for the CDR3 is TGCAGTGCTACCGGGACAAACTACGAGCAGTACTTC.